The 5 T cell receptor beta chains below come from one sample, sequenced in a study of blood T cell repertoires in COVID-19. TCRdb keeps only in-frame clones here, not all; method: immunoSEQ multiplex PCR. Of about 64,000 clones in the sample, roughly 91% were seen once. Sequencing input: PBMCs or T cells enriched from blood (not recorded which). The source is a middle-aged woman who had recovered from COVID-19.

The CDR3 DNA reads TGTGCCAGCTCCCCCCTCAAGGACTCCAGCTCCTACGAGCAGTACTTC. Translation gives CASSPLKDSSSYEQYF. This chain uses TRBV7-3 with TRBJ2-7; D possibly corresponds to TRBD2 (5 bases). The CDR3 consists of 16 residues. V dropped 8 bases and J dropped 0 bases, with 20 bases sitting between them. The germline CDR1 and CDR2 sequences are SGHTA and FQGTGA.

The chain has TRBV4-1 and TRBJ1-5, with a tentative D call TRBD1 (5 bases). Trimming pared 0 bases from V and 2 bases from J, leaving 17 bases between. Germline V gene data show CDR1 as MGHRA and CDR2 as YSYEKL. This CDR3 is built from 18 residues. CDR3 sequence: CASSQDASQGSGNQPQHF. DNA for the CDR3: TGCGCCAGCAGCCAAGATGCGTCTCAGGGATCTGGCAATCAGCCCCAGCATTTT.

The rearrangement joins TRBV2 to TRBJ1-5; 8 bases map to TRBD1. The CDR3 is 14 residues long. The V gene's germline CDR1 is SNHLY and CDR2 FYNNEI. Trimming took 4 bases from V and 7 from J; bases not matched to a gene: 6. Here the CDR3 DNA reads TGTGCCAGCAGTGCACAGGGGGGGGAACAGCCCCAGCATTTT. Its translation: CASSAQGGEQPQHF.

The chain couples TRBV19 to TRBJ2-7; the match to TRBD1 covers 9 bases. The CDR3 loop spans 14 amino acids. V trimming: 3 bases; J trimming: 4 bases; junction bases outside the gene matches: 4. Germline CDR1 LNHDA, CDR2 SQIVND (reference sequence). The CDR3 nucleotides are TGTGCCAGTAGTATGACAGGGGGTAGATACGAGCAGTACTTC. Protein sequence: CASSMTGGRYEQYF. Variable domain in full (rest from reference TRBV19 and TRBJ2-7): DGGITQSPKYLFRKEGQNVTLSCEQNLNHDAMYWYRQDPGQGLRLIYYSQIVNDFQKGDIAEGYSVSREKKESFPLTVTSAQKNPTAFYLCASSMTGGRYEQYFGPGTRLTVT.

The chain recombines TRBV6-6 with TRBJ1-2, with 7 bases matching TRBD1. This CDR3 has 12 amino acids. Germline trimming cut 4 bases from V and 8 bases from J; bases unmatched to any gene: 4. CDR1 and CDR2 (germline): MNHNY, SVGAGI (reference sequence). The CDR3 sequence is CASSWQGGGYTF. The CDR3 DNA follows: TGTGCCAGCAGTTGGCAGGGGGGAGGCTACACCTTC.